Following are 3 T cell receptor beta chains from one sample sequenced in a study of T cell repertoires in cytomegalovirus infection. These receptors' targets are unknown. TCRdb reprocessed the reads with MiXCR, giving one entry per CDR3 protein. The sample holds some 800,000 distinct CDR3 sequences, about 30% seen once. This material consisted of cultured CD8+ T cells from PBMCs, taken from culture after CMV antigen stimulation. The source of these receptors is a human donor in good health (CMV status not recorded). Some clones in this sample may be carry-over from other donors' samples.

The rearrangement uses TRBV12-3 or TRBV12-4 and TRBJ1-2; TRBD1 matches 7 bases. The CDR3 has 15 residues. V was pared by 5 bases and J by 8 bases, with 14 bases of the junction left unmatched. This CDR3 is CASSRLFDRVGGYTF. The CDR3 coding sequence is TGTGCCAGCAGTCGACTGTTCGACAGGGTAGGCGGCTACACCTTC.

Only a few counts were recorded for this clonotype. For the CDR3, the DNA is TGCGCCAGCAGTGAGCCCCCGAGCTCCTATAATTCACCCCTCCACTTT. It translates to CASSEPPSSYNSPLHF. V gene TRBV10-2 combines with J gene TRBJ1-6; D remains unclear. Looked up from germline, CDR1 is WSHSY and CDR2 is SAAADI. Trimming shortened V by 2 bases and J by 0 bases, and 8 bases separated the two germline ends. This CDR3 has 16 amino acids.

This clonotype came up a few times. The chain employs TRBV6-1 and TRBJ1-4; the D gene is possibly TRBD1 (5 bases). This CDR3 is 16 amino acids long. Germline-derived CDR1 and CDR2 are MNHNS and SASEGT. Trimming took 5 bases from V and 8 from J, leaving 21 bases between them. CDR3: CASSSEAPGAGEKLFF. As DNA, the CDR3 is TGTGCCAGCAGTTCCGAGGCCCCCGGGGCGGGGGAAAAACTGTTTTTT.